Given below is one TCR beta chain in context. What it binds is not known. This record belongs to a study of cytomegalovirus exposure and HLA in healthy donors. The study, taken as a whole, reports: Some TCR beta chains (164 of them) were listed as cytomegalovirus-associated.

This CDR3 is 14 amino acids long. V was trimmed by 0 bases and J by 8 bases, leaving 14 bases between them. Germline values: CDR1 SGDLS, CDR2 YYNGEE. The PCR ran on 60 Vbeta and 13 Jbeta primers. Assay used: immunoSEQ multiplex PCR; TCRdb lists only in-frame clones, some missing. Here the sample spans 55,000 to 70,000 clones, around 84% being singletons. This chain links TRBV9 with TRBJ1-2, with a possible D match to TRBD1 (6 bases). The sequenced sample consisted of PBMCs. This sequence originates from a male donor in good health and CMV-seronegative. The CDR3: CASSVGPGEGGYTF. The CDR3 DNA reads as TGTGCCAGCAGCGTAGGCCCAGGGGAGGGGGGCTACACCTTC.